These T cell receptor beta chains were read from a single sample in a study of blood T cells in healthy people across ages. TCRdb independently ran MiXCR on the 5' RACE reads; one entry per CDR3 protein. The table records 700,000 to 800,000 distinct CDR3 sequences, roughly 41% of them present only once. Sequencing was performed on blood. Source of these receptors: a woman between 55 and 75 years old in good health. Each CDR3 is given with its conserved first and last residue. The D gene is left open where the match is weak. Clone size appears in some rows only: once, few, many, or a class for an expanded clone.

d_call j_call v_call clone_size cdr3_nt cdr3_aa
- TRBJ2-7 TRBV7-9 many TGTGCCAGCAGCTTAGCGGGAGGAGGAACCTACGAGCAGTACTTC CASSLAGGGTYEQYF
- TRBJ1-5 TRBV7-2 - TGTGCCAGCAGCTTGAGGGCTAGCAATCAGCCCCGGCATTTT CASSLRASNQPRHF
TRBD2 TRBJ2-2 TRBV15 - TGTGCCACCAGCAGAGATCCCCCCATTAGCGGGGGGGCCACGGACACCGGGGAGCTGTTTTTT CATSRDPPISGGATDTGELFF
TRBD1 TRBJ2-7 TRBV15 many TGTGCCACCAGCGCCGGGTTACAGGGGGGCTACGAGCAGTACTTC CATSAGLQGGYEQYF
- TRBJ1-1 TRBV15 - TGTGCCACCAGCTACAGGGCGAACACTGAAGCTTTCTTT CATSYRANTEAFF
- TRBJ2-7 TRBV3-1 - TGTGCCAGCAGCCATGGACAGCCTGGGGTTTCCTACGAGCAGTACTTC CASSHGQPGVSYEQYF
- TRBJ1-4 TRBV12-3/TRBV12-4 few TGTGCCAGCAGTTTTTTACAAACTAATGAAAAACTGTTTTTT CASSFLQTNEKLFF
- TRBJ2-5 TRBV30 - TGCGCCTGGGGCGGACTCGGTGGGAAGACCCAGTACTTC CAWGGLGGKTQYF
- TRBJ2-1 TRBV29-1 few TGCAGCGTTGGAAGTCAGGAAGAGACCCAGTTCTTC CSVGSQEETQFF
- TRBJ2-1 TRBV3-1 few TGTGCCAGCAGCCAAGCAGGGTCCCCCTACAATGAGCAGTTCTTC CASSQAGSPYNEQFF
- TRBJ2-6 TRBV19 - TGTGCCAGTAATCAGGGCTCTGGGGCCAACGTCCTGACTTTC CASNQGSGANVLTF
- TRBJ1-1 TRBV29-1 - TGCAGCGTTGCTATATATATGGGGAACACTGAAGCTTTCTTT CSVAIYMGNTEAFF
- TRBJ1-6 TRBV4-2 - TGTGCCAGCAGCCAAGAACTCAGGTCACCCCTCCACTTT CASSQELRSPLHF
- TRBJ2-1 TRBV5-1 - TGCGCCAGCAGCTCTCAGGGGGGTACCTACAGGAATGAGCAGTTCTTC CASSSQGGTYRNEQFF
- TRBJ2-7 TRBV2 - TGTGCCAGCAGTTTCACAGGACGCGAGCAGTACTTC CASSFTGREQYF
- TRBJ1-3 TRBV4-2 - TGTGCCAGCAGCCAGTATTCTGGAAACACCATATATTTT CASSQYSGNTIYF
- TRBJ2-7 TRBV29-1 many TGCAGCGCAACCACCAGTTACGAGCAGTACTTC CSATTSYEQYF
TRBD2 TRBJ2-5 TRBV4-1 once TGCGCCAGCAGCCAAGTAAATAGCGGGGGGTCGGGGAATGAGCAGTACTTC CASSQVNSGGSGNEQYF
TRBD2 TRBJ2-7 TRBV7-6 few TGTGCCAGCAGCTTTACTAGCGGGGGCTATACCTCCTACGAGCAGTACTTC CASSFTSGGYTSYEQYF
- TRBJ2-7 TRBV27 - TGTGCCAGCATGCCGGGCGGGACCTACGAGCAGTACTTC CASMPGGTYEQYF
- TRBJ1-5 TRBV5-6 - TGTGCCAGCAGCCCCCGCCCCGGGAACCCAAATGCTAGCAATCAGCCCCAGCATTTT CASSPRPGNPNASNQPQHF
- TRBJ2-7 TRBV9 - TGTGCCAGCAGCGTTGGGTGCGTGAGCTCCTACGAGCAGTACTTC CASSVGCVSSYEQYF
TRBD1 TRBJ1-2 TRBV6-6 - TGTGCCAGCACCCCGAAGGGGGCCTATGGCTACACCTTC CASTPKGAYGYTF
TRBD1 TRBJ2-7 TRBV6-1 few TGTGCCAGCAGTGGGGGACAGGGGGACGAGCAGTACTTC CASSGGQGDEQYF
- TRBJ2-7 TRBV7-2 few TGTGCCAGCAGCCCCGCCCTCACCTCCTACAATGAGCAGTACTTC CASSPALTSYNEQYF
- TRBJ1-1 TRBV29-1 - TGCAGCGTTGAAGGTGCGAGGGGTGCACAGAACACTGAAGCTTTCTTT CSVEGARGAQNTEAFF
- TRBJ2-7 TRBV4-2 few TGTGCCAGCAGCCGCCCAAGCGGGCCCTACGAGCAGTACTTC CASSRPSGPYEQYF
- TRBJ2-5 TRBV6-1 once TGTGCCAGCAGTGAAGCTAAGGACAGTTACAATGAGCAGTACTTC CASSEAKDSYNEQYF
- TRBJ2-6 TRBV20-1 - TGCAGTGCTAGACCCGGATCTGGGGCCAACGTCCCGACTTTC CSARPGSGANVPTF
TRBD1 TRBJ1-1 TRBV6-2/TRBV6-3 - TGTGCCAGCAGTCGACTAGGGGGCGAGACTGAAGCTTTCTTT CASSRLGGETEAFF
- TRBJ1-5 TRBV20-1 - TGCAGTGCTAAAGGAACCGAGGGAACGGGCAATCAGCCCCAGCATTTT CSAKGTEGTGNQPQHF
TRBD2 TRBJ2-7 TRBV12-3/TRBV12-4 - TGTGCCAGCAGTTTAGGTGGGACTAGCGGGAGTGGTGAGCAGTACTTC CASSLGGTSGSGEQYF
- TRBJ2-5 TRBV2 many TGTGCCAGTAAGGGGCCGTCTGGCGCGGCCCAGTACTTC CASKGPSGAAQYF
- TRBJ1-2 TRBV29-1 few TGCAGCGTTGGGGGTTTAGGGACCTCCTACACCTTC CSVGGLGTSYTF
- TRBJ2-7 TRBV11-2 - TGTGCCAGCAGTTTGAGCGAAACTCAAGCCTACGAGCAGTACTTC CASSLSETQAYEQYF
- TRBJ2-6 TRBV29-1 many TGCAGCGTTGCCTCGGGATTCTTTGGGGCCAACGTCCTGACTTTC CSVASGFFGANVLTF
TRBD1 TRBJ2-5 TRBV20-1 few TGCAGTGTCCGGGACAGGGGGTTCCAAGAGACCCAGTACTTC CSVRDRGFQETQYF
- TRBJ2-7 TRBV10-3 - TGTGCCATCGGTACCACCTACGAGCAGTACTTC CAIGTTYEQYF
- TRBJ1-1 TRBV12-3/TRBV12-4 - TGTGCCAGCACCATAGGGACGCAAGAAGCTTTCTTT CASTIGTQEAFF
- TRBJ2-3 TRBV9 once TGTGCCAGCAGGCCTCCTGCGGCAGCAACAGATACGCAGTATTTT CASRPPAAATDTQYF
TRBD1 TRBJ2-5 TRBV5-1 many TGCGCCAGCAGTCCCGGGACAGCCCAAGAGACCCAGTACTTC CASSPGTAQETQYF
TRBD2 TRBJ2-3 TRBV7-9 - TGTGCCAGCACTTCACTAGCGGGGGGCACAGATACGCAGTATTTT CASTSLAGGTDTQYF
TRBD2 TRBJ2-5 TRBV20-1 few TGCAGTACACCGGGACTAGCCCCAGAGACCCAGTACTTC CSTPGLAPETQYF
TRBD1 TRBJ1-2 TRBV18 - TGTGCCAGCTCACCACAACGCGTCGGGACAGGGGGTCCCAACTATGGCTACACCTTC CASSPQRVGTGGPNYGYTF
TRBD2 TRBJ2-1 TRBV3-1 few TGTGCCAGCAGCCAAGGGACTAGCGGGGGCAATGAGCAGTTCTTC CASSQGTSGGNEQFF
TRBD1 TRBJ1-1 TRBV10-3 - TGTGCCATCAGTGAGCAACAGGGGGTGAACACTGAAGCTTTCTTT CAISEQQGVNTEAFF
- TRBJ2-5 TRBV14 - TGTGCCAGCAGCCAAGAGGCAGTACTGCAAGAGACCCAGTACTTC CASSQEAVLQETQYF
TRBD1 TRBJ2-5 TRBV15 - TGTGCCACCAGCAGAGATCTCGAGGGGGCTAAGACCCAGTACTTC CATSRDLEGAKTQYF
TRBD1 TRBJ2-5 TRBV28 - TGTGCCAGCAGAAACCCGGGGACAGGGGACCGGACCCAGTACTTC CASRNPGTGDRTQYF
TRBD2 TRBJ2-5 TRBV11-2 - TGTGCCAGCAGCTTAGAAGGGGTGAGGACTAGCGGGGGGTACAATGAGCAGTACTTC CASSLEGVRTSGGYNEQYF
- TRBJ2-1 TRBV5-1 few TGCGCCAGCAGCTTGGAGGGTAGCGGACCCCCCTACAATGAGCAGTTCTTC CASSLEGSGPPYNEQFF
TRBD2 TRBJ2-5 TRBV7-2 - TGTGCCAGCAGCTTAGAAGCGGGAGGGGGGGAGACCCAGTACTTC CASSLEAGGGETQYF
TRBD1 TRBJ2-3 TRBV29-1 many TGCAGCTCCCGGGACAGGGACACAGATACGCAGTATTTT CSSRDRDTDTQYF
- TRBJ2-3 TRBV5-1 few TGCGCCAGCAGCTCCCAGACCACAGATACGCAGTATTTT CASSSQTTDTQYF
- TRBJ1-2 TRBV9 - TGTGCCAGCAGCGCATCTGAGGGGGTAGGGTACTATGGCTACACCTTC CASSASEGVGYYGYTF
TRBD2 TRBJ2-1 TRBV5-6 - TGTGCCAGCAGCTTCTTATCACTAGCGGGGGCGGAACAGTTCTTC CASSFLSLAGAEQFF
- TRBJ2-3 TRBV29-1 few TGCAGCGTCTCAGGGCGCCTCACAGATACGCAGTATTTT CSVSGRLTDTQYF
TRBD1 TRBJ2-3 TRBV12-3/TRBV12-4 few TGTGCCAGCAGCCCCGACAGGGTTCGGCGCACAGATACGCAGTATTTT CASSPDRVRRTDTQYF
- TRBJ2-1 TRBV6-1 few TGTGCCAGCAGCCTGGGACACTCGAGCTCCTACAATGAGCAGTTCTTC CASSLGHSSSYNEQFF
TRBD2 TRBJ2-7 TRBV20-1 - TGCAGTGCTTTTCCTAGCGGGAGCCCCTACAATGAGCAGTACTTC CSAFPSGSPYNEQYF